This T cell receptor (beta chain) was identified in a study of blood T cell repertoires in COVID-19 (dated by TCRdb to 2020 to 2022). Context from the whole study: Collaborator samples came from the United States, Italy and Spain and covered acute and convalescent phases of COVID-19. The material from the prospective study consisted of cDNA or gDNA derived from T cells, B-cell-depleted T cells, or PBMCs. The dataset comprised deeply sampled blood TCRbeta repertoires from subjects exposed to, actively infected with, or recovered from COVID-19. The repertoires were released in a freely available public database intended as a resource for research on the immune response to SARS-CoV-2. Samples came from the ongoing ImmuneRACE study (first 160 participants) plus 1,254 subjects from 6 global collaborators. Nearly every sample came with metadata listing a de-identified subject ID, COVID-19 status, age in years and sex. HLA class I and class II types, where available, came from metadata supplied by the sample provider rather than from assay-based typing.

The immunoSEQ Assay, a bias-controlled multiplex PCR, was used to amplify TCRbeta CDR3 regions from genomic DNA. As for the original processing: The number of nucleated cells in each sample was estimated from the amplification of reference gene primers within the assay. To quantify the absolute abundance of each unique TCRbeta CDR3 rearrangement, sequence reads were collapsed and filtered. For each sample, productive Simpson clonality was calculated as the square root of Simpson's diversity index over productive rearrangements. TCRdb carries this immuneACCESS record with in-frame sequences only. Its versions omit some clonotypes, under half of them owing to an unresolved V gene in the studies checked, with the rest unexplained. That table supplies the V and J calls and clone size; D and trimming were determined from the DNA. For this sample there are around 220,000 clones; 80% to 85% appear just once. The ten largest clones capture roughly 8.2% of the sample.

Based on the germline V gene, the CDR1 and CDR2 sequences are MNHEY and SVGAGI. Ends trimmed: V by 6 bases, J by 4 bases; bases unmatched to a gene: 8. The CDR3 contains 14 residues, cysteine and phenylalanine counted. Here the CDR3 DNA is all that survives: 42 bases in frame from base 1. Turning to this clone: This receptor's antigen is unknown. No much larger clone exists at a distance of one base, and base qualities are not known.

In Seattle, one collaborating source enrolled patients while the infection was active and tracked those patients longitudinally over the course of disease. The collaborating institutions used their own protocols to collect whole blood in K2EDTA tubes. For TCRbeta analysis, collaborators shipped samples as frozen whole blood, isolated PBMCs, or DNA extracted from either of those sample types. General study outcomes and caveats: How much clinical and demographic metadata was included differed by source and by participant, and the metadata was provided uncurated.

Sequencing used peripheral blood. The origin of this receptor is a woman older than 75 with COVID-19, enrolled during active disease. The rearranged segments are TRBV6-5 and TRBJ2-5; TRBD1 fits 7 bases in the junction. DNA sequence: TGTGCCAGCAGGCTAGACAGGGTGCGAGAGACCCAGTACTTC. It is translated as CASRLDRVRETQYF.